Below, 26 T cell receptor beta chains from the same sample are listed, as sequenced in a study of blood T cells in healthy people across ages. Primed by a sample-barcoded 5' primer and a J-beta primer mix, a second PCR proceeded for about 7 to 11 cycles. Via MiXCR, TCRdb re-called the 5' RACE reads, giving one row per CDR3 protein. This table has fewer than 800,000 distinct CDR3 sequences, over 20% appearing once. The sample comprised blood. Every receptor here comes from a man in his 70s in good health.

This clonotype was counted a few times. CDR3 in DNA: TGTGCCAGCAGCCAAGATTTCTCTGGGGCCAACGTCCTGACTTTC. It translates to CASSQDFSGANVLTF. V is TRBV3-1 and J is TRBJ2-6; D uncertain. With 0 bases removed from V and 0 bases from J, the gap between germline ends came to 3 bases. Germline values: CDR1 LGHDT, CDR2 YNNKEL (reference sequence). The length of the CDR3 is 15 residues.

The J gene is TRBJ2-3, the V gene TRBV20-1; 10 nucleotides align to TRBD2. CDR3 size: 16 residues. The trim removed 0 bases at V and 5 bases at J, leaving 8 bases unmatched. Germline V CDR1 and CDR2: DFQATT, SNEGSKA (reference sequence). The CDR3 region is CSARETLAGAGDTQYF. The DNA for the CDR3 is TGCAGTGCTAGAGAGACCCTAGCGGGAGCCGGAGATACGCAGTATTTT.

The CDR3: CASSVSAGTDTQYF. CDR3 DNA sequence: TGCGCCAGCAGTGTCAGCGCAGGCACAGATACGCAGTATTTT. This chain uses TRBV5-1 with TRBJ2-3; D gene uncertain. Per germline, CDR1 SGHRS and CDR2 YFSETQ. The V end lost 5 bases, the J end lost 1 base, and 11 bases lay between the germline ends. The CDR3 extends over 14 amino acids.

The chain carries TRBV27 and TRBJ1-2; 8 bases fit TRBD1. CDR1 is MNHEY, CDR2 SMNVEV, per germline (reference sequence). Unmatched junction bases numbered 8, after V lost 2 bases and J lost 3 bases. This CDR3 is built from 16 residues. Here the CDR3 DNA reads TGTGCCAGCAGTTTAGGGGGTCAGGGGGCTCACTATGGCTACACCTTC. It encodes CASSLGGQGAHYGYTF.

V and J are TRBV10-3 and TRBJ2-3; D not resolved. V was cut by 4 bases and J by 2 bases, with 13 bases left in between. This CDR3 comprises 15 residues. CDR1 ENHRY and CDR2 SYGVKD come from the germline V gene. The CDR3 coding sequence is TGTGCCATCAGTGGCCGAACCGGTATCACAGATACGCAGTATTTT. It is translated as CAISGRTGITDTQYF.

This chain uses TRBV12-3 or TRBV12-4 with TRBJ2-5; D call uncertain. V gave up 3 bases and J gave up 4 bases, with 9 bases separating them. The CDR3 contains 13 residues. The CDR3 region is CASSLVTPETQYF. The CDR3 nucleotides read TGTGCCAGCAGTTTGGTGACTCCAGAGACCCAGTACTTC.

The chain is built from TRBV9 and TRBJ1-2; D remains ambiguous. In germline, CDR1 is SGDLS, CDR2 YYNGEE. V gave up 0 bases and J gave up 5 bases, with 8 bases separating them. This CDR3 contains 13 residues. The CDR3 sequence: CASSVGELYGYTF. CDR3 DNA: TGTGCCAGCAGCGTAGGGGAGCTTTATGGCTACACCTTC.

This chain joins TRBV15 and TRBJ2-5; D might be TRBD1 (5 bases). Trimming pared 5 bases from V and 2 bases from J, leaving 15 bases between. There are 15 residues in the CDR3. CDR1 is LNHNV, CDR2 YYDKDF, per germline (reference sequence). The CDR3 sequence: CATSGKARQQETQYF. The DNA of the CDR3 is TGTGCCACCAGCGGCAAGGCGCGACAGCAAGAGACCCAGTACTTC.

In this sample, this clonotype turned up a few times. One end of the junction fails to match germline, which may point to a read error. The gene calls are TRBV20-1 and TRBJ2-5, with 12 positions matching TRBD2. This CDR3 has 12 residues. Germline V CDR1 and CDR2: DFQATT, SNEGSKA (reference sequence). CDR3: CSARERLAGVFF. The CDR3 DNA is TGCAGTGCTAGAGAAAGACTAGCGGGAGTCTTCTTC.

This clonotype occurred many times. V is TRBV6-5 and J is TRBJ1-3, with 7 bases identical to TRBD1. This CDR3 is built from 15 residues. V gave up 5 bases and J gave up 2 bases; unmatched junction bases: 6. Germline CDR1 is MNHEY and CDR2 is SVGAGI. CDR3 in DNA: TGTGCCAGCAGTACCCGACAGGGCGCTGGAAACACCATATATTTT. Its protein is CASSTRQGAGNTIYF.

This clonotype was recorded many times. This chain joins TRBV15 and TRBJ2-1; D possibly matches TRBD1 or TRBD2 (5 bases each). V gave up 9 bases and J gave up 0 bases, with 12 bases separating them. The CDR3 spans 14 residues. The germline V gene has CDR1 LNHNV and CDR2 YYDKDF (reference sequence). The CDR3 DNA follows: TGTGCCACACGGGGCACAGGCTCCTACAATGAGCAGTTCTTC. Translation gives CATRGTGSYNEQFF.

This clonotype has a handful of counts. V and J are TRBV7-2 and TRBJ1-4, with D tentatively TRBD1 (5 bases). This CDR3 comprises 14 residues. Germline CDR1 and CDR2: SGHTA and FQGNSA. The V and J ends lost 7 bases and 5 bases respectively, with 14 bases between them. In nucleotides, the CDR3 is TGTGCCAGCAACAGGAGGGGCACAAATGAAAAACTGTTTTTT. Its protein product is CASNRRGTNEKLFF.

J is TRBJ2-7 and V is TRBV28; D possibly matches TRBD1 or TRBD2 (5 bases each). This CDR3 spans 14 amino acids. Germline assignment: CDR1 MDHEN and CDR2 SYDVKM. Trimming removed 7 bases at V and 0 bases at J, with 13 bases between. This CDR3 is CASNEGQGSYEQYF. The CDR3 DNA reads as TGTGCCAGCAACGAGGGCCAGGGCTCCTACGAGCAGTACTTC.

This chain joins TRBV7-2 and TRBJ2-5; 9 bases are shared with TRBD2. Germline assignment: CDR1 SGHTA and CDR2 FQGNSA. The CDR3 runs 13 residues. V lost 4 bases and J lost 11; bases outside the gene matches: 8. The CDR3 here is CASSSSLAGEQYF. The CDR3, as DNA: TGTGCCAGCAGCTCGTCGTTAGCGGGAGAGCAGTACTTC.

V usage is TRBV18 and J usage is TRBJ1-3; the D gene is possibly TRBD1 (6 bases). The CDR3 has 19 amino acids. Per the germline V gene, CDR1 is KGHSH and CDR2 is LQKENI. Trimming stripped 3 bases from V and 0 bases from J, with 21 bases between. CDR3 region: CASSPTHMIGQSSGNTIYF. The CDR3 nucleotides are TGTGCCAGCTCACCCACCCATATGATCGGACAGAGCTCTGGAAACACCATATATTTT.

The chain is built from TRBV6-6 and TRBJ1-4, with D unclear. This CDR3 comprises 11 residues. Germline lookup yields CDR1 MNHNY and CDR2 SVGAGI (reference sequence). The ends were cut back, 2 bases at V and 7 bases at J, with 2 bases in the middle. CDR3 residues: CASSYTEKLFF. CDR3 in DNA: TGTGCCAGCAGTTACACTGAAAAACTGTTTTTT.

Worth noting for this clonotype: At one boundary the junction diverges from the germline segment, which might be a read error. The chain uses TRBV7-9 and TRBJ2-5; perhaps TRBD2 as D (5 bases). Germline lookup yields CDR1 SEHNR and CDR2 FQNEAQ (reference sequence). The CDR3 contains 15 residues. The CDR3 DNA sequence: TGTGCCAGCAGCTTAGTCTCGGGAACCCAAGAGACCCGGTACTTC. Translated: CASSLVSGTQETRYF.

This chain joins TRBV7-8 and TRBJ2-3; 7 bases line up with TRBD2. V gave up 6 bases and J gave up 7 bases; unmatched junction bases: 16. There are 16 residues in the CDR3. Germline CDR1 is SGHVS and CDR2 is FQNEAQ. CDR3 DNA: TGTGCCAGCAGTCCAGCTCTGCGGGAGCGGGGAAATACGCAGTATTTT. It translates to CASSPALRERGNTQYF.

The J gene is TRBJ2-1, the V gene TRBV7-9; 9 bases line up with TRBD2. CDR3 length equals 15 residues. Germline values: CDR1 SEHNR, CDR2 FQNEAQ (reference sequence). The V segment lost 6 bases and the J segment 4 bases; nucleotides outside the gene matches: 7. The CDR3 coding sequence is TGTGCCAGCAGGCTTAGCGGGAGTTGGTACAATGAGCAGTTCTTC. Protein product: CASRLSGSWYNEQFF.

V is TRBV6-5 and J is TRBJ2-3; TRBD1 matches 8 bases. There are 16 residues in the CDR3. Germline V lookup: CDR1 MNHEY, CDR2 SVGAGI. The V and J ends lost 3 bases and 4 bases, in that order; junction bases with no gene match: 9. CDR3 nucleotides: TGTGCCAGCAGTTATGCTGCCGGGACAGGAGCAGATACGCAGTATTTT. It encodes CASSYAAGTGADTQYF.

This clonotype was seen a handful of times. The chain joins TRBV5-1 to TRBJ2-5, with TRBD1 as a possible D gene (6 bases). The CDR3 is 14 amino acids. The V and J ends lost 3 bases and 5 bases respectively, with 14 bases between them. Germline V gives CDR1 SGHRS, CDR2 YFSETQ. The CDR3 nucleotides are TGCGCCAGCAGCTCAACTACAGGGTGGGAGACCCAGTACTTC. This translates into CASSSTTGWETQYF.

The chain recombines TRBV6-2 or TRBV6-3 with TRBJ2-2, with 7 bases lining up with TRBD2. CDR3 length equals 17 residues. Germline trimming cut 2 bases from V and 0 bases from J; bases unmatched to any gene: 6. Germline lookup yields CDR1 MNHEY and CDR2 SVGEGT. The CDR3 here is CASSYNPAGTNTGELFF. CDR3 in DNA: TGTGCCAGCAGTTACAATCCAGCGGGGACGAACACCGGGGAGCTGTTTTTT.

The CDR3 loop is CASSEPPWRNSPLHF. The CDR3 coding sequence is TGTGCCAGCAGTGAACCGCCTTGGAGGAATTCACCCCTCCACTTT. The rearrangement joins TRBV25-1 to TRBJ1-6; D unclear. CDR3 size: 15 residues. Germline CDR1 is MGHDK and CDR2 is SYGVNS. V gave up 2 bases and J gave up 7 bases, with 12 bases separating them. The variable domain in full, with the rest retrieved from reference TRBV25-1 and TRBJ1-6, is EADIYQTPRYLVIGTGKKITLECSQTMGHDKMYWYQQDPGMELHLIHYSYGVNSTEKGDLSSESTVSRIRTEHFPLTLESARPSHTSQYLCASSEPPWRNSPLHFGNGTRLTVT.

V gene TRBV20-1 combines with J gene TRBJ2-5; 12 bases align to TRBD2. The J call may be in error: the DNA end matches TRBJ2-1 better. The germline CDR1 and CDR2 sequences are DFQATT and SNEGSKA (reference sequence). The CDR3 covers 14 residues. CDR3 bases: TGCAGTGCTATTCTAGCGGGAGGGCCAGGAGAGCAGTTCTTC. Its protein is CSAILAGGPGEQFF.

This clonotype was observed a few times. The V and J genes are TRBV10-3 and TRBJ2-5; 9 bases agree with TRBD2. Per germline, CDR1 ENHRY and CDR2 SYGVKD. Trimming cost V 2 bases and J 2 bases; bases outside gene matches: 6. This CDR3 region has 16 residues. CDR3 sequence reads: CAISEGLTSGQETQYF. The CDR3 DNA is TGTGCCATCAGTGAGGGCCTGACTAGCGGACAAGAGACCCAGTACTTC.

The CDR3: CSARDQEGRGSYEQYF. The CDR3 coding sequence is TGCAGTGCTAGAGATCAAGAAGGCAGGGGTTCCTACGAGCAGTACTTC. The chain couples TRBV20-1 to TRBJ2-7, with TRBD1 as a possible D gene (6 bases). This CDR3 has 16 amino acids. The germline V gene encodes CDR1 DFQATT and CDR2 SNEGSKA (reference sequence). V was shortened by 0 bases and J by 1 base, with 16 bases between the two germline ends.